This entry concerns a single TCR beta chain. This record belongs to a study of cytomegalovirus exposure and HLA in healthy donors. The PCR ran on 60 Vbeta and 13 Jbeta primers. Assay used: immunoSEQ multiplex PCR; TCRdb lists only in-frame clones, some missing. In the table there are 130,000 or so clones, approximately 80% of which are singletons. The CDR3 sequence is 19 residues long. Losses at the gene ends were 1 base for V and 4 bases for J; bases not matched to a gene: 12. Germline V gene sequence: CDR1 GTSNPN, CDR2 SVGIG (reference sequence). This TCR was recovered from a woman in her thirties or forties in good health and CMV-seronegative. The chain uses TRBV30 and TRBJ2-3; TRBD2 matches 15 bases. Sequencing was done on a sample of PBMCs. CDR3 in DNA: TGTGCCTGGAGTGAACGGACTAGCGGGGGGGCGGGGTCGGCAGATACGCAGTATTTT. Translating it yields CAWSERTSGGAGSADTQYF.